The rows below give T cell receptor beta chains drawn from one sample of a study of low-dose radiotherapy and immunotherapy resistance in tumors. TCRdb re-called the reads with MiXCR, one entry per CDR3 protein. The data hold 60,000 to 90,000 distinct CDR3 sequences, with around 30% observed a single time. The sample was PBMCs, taken before treatment. Source of these receptors: a female donor with ovarian cancer. Each CDR3 is given with its conserved first and last residue. Each record gives: clone size, CDR3 length, J gene, V gene, D gene, CDR3 DNA, CDR3 protein. D genes are given only for firm matches. Clone size is stated in some rows and not others, as once, few, many or a class when expanded.

few	15	TRBJ1-5	TRBV2	NA	TGTGCCAGCAGTGGCCGAAAGGCTAGCAATCAGCCCCAGCATTTT	CASSGRKASNQPQHF
few	16	TRBJ2-5	TRBV7-9	TRBD2	TGTGCCAGCAGCGCACGGACTAGCGGGGGGGCTGAGACCCAGTACTTC	CASSARTSGGAETQYF
NA	14	TRBJ1-6	TRBV11-2	NA	TGTGCCAGCAGAGGGGACACCTCTAATTCACCCCTCCACTTT	CASRGDTSNSPLHF
many	17	TRBJ2-1	TRBV12-3/TRBV12-4	TRBD2	TGTGCCAGCAGTTTCCACGGGACTAGCGGGAGGATGAGTGAGCAGTTCTTC	CASSFHGTSGRMSEQFF
many	15	TRBJ2-3	TRBV27	NA	TGTGCCAGCAGTGCGCTTGTGGGGCGCACAGATACGCAGTATTTT	CASSALVGRTDTQYF
many	18	TRBJ2-1	TRBV20-1	TRBD1	TGCAGTGCTAGAGTTCTGGGCAGGGGGCGGGTTACAGACAATGAGCAGTTCTTC	CSARVLGRGRVTDNEQFF
many	13	TRBJ2-7	TRBV23-1	NA	TGCGCCAGCAGTCAACCCCCCGGTGGCGAGCAGTACTTC	CASSQPPGGEQYF
many	17	TRBJ2-3	TRBV12-3/TRBV12-4	TRBD2	TGTGCCAGCAGTTTCTCTGGCGGGGGGGCCCCCACAGATACGCAGTATTTT	CASSFSGGGAPTDTQYF
few	15	TRBJ2-7	TRBV4-1	TRBD2	TGCGCCAGCAGCTCCCAAGAGCGGGGGACCTACGAGCAGTACTTC	CASSSQERGTYEQYF
NA	14	TRBJ2-3	TRBV5-4	NA	TGTGCCAGCAGCAAGGAGAGGGGGACAGATACGCAGTATTTT	CASSKERGTDTQYF
NA	17	TRBJ2-1	TRBV7-6	TRBD1	TGTGCCAGCAGCTTAAGGAGGGCGGGGACAGGCCCCAATGAGCAGTTCTTC	CASSLRRAGTGPNEQFF
NA	13	TRBJ1-2	TRBV5-8	NA	TGTGCCAGCAGCCCGCAGGGTGGCTATGGCTACACCTTC	CASSPQGGYGYTF
NA	12	TRBJ1-1	TRBV10-3	NA	TGTGCCATCAGTGATTCTAGGGCTGAAGCTTTCTTT	CAISDSRAEAFF
many	14	TRBJ2-7	TRBV7-2	NA	TGTGCCAGCAGCCTAACAATGAGCTCCTACGAGCAGTACTTC	CASSLTMSSYEQYF
medium-sized	13	TRBJ2-7	TRBV28	NA	TGTGCCAGCAGGCTACAGGGTTCCTACGAGCAGTACTTC	CASRLQGSYEQYF
NA	12	TRBJ1-2	TRBV30	NA	TGTGCCTGGAGTGCCACTTCCCATGGCTACACCTTC	CAWSATSHGYTF
NA	17	TRBJ2-1	TRBV15	TRBD2	TGTGCCACCAGCAGAGATGCCGCGGGAGGGCCGAGAAATGAGCAGTTCTTC	CATSRDAAGGPRNEQFF
NA	15	TRBJ2-1	TRBV7-2	NA	TGTGCCAGCAGCTTAGATCATTCGCGGCCCAATGAGCAGTTCTTC	CASSLDHSRPNEQFF
many	14	TRBJ1-4	TRBV28	NA	TGTGCCAGCAGTCAAAGGGGCGGGAATGAAAAACTGTTTTTT	CASSQRGGNEKLFF
many	15	TRBJ1-2	TRBV5-6	NA	TGTGCCAGCAGCTTGGCCATGCGGGAGACCTATGGCTACACCTTC	CASSLAMRETYGYTF
many	13	TRBJ2-5	TRBV7-2	TRBD2	TGTGCCAGCAGCCCGGGGGGCCAAGAGACCCAGTACTTC	CASSPGGQETQYF
many	14	TRBJ2-1	TRBV14	NA	TGTGCCAGCAGCCAAGATTTAGGCCCGGATGAGCAGTTCTTC	CASSQDLGPDEQFF
many	15	TRBJ1-3	TRBV19	TRBD1	TGTGCCAGTAGTATCGGCAGGGGGCTCGGAAACACCATATATTTT	CASSIGRGLGNTIYF
NA	16	TRBJ1-4	TRBV7-2	TRBD1	TGTGCCAGCAGCTTAGCGGGACAGGGTATCGGTGAAAAACTGTTTTTT	CASSLAGQGIGEKLFF
many	19	TRBJ2-2	TRBV5-1	TRBD2	TGCGCCAGCAGCTTATCCGGGACTAGCGGGAGAACAAACACCGGGGAGCTGTTTTTT	CASSLSGTSGRTNTGELFF
few	20	TRBJ2-1	TRBV12-3/TRBV12-4	TRBD2	TGTGCCAGCAGTTTTGTAACAGGATGGACTAGCGGGAGTGGAGGCAATGAGCAGTTCTTC	CASSFVTGWTSGSGGNEQFF
few	16	TRBJ2-3	TRBV4-1	TRBD2	TGCGCCAGCAGCCAAAGGACTAGCGAGAGCACAGATACGCAGTATTTT	CASSQRTSESTDTQYF
NA	16	TRBJ1-2	TRBV6-1	NA	TGTGCCAGCAGTGAAGCTGGCGTATCATGGAGCTATGGCTACACCTTC	CASSEAGVSWSYGYTF
few	14	TRBJ1-5	TRBV25-1	NA	TGTGCCAGCAGTGACGGCTATAGCAATCAGCCCCAGCATTTT	CASSDGYSNQPQHF
many	17	TRBJ1-1	TRBV13	NA	TGTGCCAGCAGCTTAGGAGGCAGGGGAAGGGTGAACACTGAAGCTTTCTTT	CASSLGGRGRVNTEAFF
many	14	TRBJ1-5	TRBV12-3/TRBV12-4	NA	TGTGCCAGCAGTTTCTCAGGGCGAGGTCAGCCCCAGCATTTT	CASSFSGRGQPQHF
NA	17	TRBJ2-6	TRBV7-9	NA	TGTGCCAGCAGCTCCTCTCCACAGGGATCCGGGGCCAACGTCCTGACTTTC	CASSSSPQGSGANVLTF
many	16	TRBJ2-1	TRBV18	TRBD2	TGTGCCAGCTCACCCCCTAACGGGGGGATCAACAATGAGCAGTTCTTC	CASSPPNGGINNEQFF
many	12	TRBJ1-2	TRBV2	NA	TGTGCCAGCAGTGATTGGAGTGGAGGCTACACCTTC	CASSDWSGGYTF
many	13	TRBJ2-1	TRBV6-1	NA	TGTGCCAGCAGCAACAGGGGACTCAATGAGCAGTTCTTC	CASSNRGLNEQFF
many	13	TRBJ1-2	TRBV5-1	NA	TGCGCCAGCAGCGAAGGGACCGCTCCTGGCTACACCTTC	CASSEGTAPGYTF
NA	14	TRBJ1-3	TRBV3-1	NA	TGTGCCAGCAGCCAAGCGGTGTCTGGAAACACCATATATTTT	CASSQAVSGNTIYF
many	14	TRBJ2-1	TRBV27	TRBD2	TGTGCCAGCAAAACTAGCGGACCTTACAATGAGCAGTTCTTC	CASKTSGPYNEQFF
NA	15	TRBJ1-2	TRBV4-1	NA	TGCGCCAGCAGCCAACAGGACACCGCTAACTATGGCTACACCTTC	CASSQQDTANYGYTF
many	14	TRBJ2-1	TRBV20-1	TRBD2	TGCAGTGCTGACGCGCGGGAGGGCCGGAATGAGCAGTTCTTC	CSADAREGRNEQFF